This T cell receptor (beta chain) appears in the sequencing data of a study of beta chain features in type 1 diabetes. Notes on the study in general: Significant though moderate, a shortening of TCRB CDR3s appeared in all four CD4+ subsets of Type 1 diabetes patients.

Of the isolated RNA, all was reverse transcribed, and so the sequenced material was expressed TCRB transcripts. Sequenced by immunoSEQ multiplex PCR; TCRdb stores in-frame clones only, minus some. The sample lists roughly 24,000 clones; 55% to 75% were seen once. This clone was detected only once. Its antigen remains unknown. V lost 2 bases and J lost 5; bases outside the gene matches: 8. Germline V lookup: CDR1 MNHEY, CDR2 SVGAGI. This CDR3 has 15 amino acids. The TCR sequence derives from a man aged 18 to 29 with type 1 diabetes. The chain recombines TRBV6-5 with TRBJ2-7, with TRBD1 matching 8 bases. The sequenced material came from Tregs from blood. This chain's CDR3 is CASSYGQDRADEQYF. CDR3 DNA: TGTGCCAGCAGTTACGGTCAGGACAGGGCTGACGAGCAGTACTTC.